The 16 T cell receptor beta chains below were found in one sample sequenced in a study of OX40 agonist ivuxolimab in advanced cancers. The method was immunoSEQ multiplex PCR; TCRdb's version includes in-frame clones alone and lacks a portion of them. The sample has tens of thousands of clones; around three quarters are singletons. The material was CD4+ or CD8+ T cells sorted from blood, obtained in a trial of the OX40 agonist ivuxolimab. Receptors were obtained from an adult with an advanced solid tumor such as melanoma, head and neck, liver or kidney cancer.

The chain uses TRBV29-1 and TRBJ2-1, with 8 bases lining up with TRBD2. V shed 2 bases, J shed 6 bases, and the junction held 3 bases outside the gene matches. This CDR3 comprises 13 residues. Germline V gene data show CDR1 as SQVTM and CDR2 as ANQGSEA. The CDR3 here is CSVERLASNEQFF. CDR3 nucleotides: TGCAGCGTTGAAAGACTAGCGTCCAATGAGCAGTTCTTC.

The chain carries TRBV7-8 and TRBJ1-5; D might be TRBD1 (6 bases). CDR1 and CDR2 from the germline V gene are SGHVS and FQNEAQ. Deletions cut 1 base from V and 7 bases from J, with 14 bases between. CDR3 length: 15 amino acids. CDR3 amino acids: CASSLGPQGGQPQHF. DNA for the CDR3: TGTGCCAGCAGCTTAGGGCCACAGGGCGGGCAGCCCCAGCATTTT.

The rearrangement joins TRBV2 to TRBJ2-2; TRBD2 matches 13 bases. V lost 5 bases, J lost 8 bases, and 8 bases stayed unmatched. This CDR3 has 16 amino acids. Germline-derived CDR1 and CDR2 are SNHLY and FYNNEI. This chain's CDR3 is CASSWGTSGIEGELFF. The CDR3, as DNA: TGTGCCAGCAGTTGGGGGACTAGCGGGATCGAGGGGGAGCTGTTTTTT.

CDR3 nucleotide sequence: TGTGCCAGCAGTGCCGACAGGAACTATGGCTACACCTTC. Its translation: CASSADRNYGYTF. The chain joins TRBV6-4 to TRBJ1-2; possibly TRBD1 for D (6 bases). Between the trimmed V and J ends, which lost 4 bases and 2 bases, there was a span of 8 bases. Germline loops: CDR1 MRHNA, CDR2 SNTAGT. The length of the CDR3 is 13 residues.

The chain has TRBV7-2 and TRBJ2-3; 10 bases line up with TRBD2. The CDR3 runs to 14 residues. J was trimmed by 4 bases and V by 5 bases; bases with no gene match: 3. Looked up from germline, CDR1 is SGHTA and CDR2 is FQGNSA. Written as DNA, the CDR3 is TGTGCCAGCAGCGGGCTAGCGGGAGCAGATACGCAGTATTTT. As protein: CASSGLAGADTQYF.

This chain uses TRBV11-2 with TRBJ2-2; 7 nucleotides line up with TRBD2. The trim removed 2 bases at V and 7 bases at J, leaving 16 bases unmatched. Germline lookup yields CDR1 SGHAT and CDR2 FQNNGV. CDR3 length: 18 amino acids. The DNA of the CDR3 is TGTGCCAGCAGCTTACGTGGGCTAGCGGAGCCCTCCGGCGGGGAGCTGTTTTTT. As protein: CASSLRGLAEPSGGELFF. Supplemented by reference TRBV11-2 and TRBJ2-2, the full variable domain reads EAGVAQSPRYKIIEKRQSVAFWCNPISGHATLYWYQQILGQGPKLLIQFQNNGVVDDSQLPKDRFSAERLKGVDSTLKIQPAKLEDSAVYLCASSLRGLAEPSGGELFFGEGSRLTVL.

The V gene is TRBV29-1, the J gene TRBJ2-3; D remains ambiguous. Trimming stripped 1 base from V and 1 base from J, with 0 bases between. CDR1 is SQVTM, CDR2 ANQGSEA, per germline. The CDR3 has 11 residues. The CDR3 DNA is TGCAGCGTTGAAGGCACAGATACGCAGTATTTT. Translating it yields CSVEGTDTQYF.

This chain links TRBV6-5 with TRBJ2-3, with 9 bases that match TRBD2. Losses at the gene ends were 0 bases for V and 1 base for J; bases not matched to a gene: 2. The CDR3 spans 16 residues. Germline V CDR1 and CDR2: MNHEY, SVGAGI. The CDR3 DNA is TGTGCCAGCAGTTACTCCGCGGGAGGGGGCACAGATACGCAGTATTTT. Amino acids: CASSYSAGGGTDTQYF.

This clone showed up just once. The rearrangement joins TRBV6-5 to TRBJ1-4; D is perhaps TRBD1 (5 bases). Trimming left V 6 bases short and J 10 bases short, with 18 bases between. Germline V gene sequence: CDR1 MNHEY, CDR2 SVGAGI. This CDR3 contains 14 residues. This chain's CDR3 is CASSLKVQGGKLFF. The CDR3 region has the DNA TGTGCCAGCAGCCTGAAAGTTCAGGGAGGAAAACTGTTTTTT.

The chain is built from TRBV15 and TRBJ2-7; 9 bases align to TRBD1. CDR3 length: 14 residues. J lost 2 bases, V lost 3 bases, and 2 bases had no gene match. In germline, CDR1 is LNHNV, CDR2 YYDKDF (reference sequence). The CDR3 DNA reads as TGTGCCACCAGCAGGACAGGGGGAACCTACGAGCAGTACTTC. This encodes CATSRTGGTYEQYF.

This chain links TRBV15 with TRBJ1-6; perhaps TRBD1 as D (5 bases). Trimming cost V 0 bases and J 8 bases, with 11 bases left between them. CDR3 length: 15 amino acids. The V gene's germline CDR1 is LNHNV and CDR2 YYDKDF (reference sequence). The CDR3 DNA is TGTGCCACCAGCAGAGAGGAGGGGACTTATTCACCCCTCCACTTT. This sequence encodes CATSREEGTYSPLHF.

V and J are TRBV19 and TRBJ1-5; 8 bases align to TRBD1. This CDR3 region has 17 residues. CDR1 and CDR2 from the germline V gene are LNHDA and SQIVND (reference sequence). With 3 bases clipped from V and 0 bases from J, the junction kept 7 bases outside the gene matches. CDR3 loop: CASSIRTGRVSNQPQHF. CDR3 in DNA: TGTGCCAGTAGTATCCGGACAGGGAGGGTTAGCAATCAGCCCCAGCATTTT.

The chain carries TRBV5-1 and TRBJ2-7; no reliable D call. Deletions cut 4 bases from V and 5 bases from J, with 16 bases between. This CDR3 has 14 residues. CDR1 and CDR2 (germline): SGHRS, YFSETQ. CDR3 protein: CASSPAGARNEQYF. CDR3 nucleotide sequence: TGCGCCAGCAGCCCGGCCGGAGCCCGGAACGAGCAGTACTTC.

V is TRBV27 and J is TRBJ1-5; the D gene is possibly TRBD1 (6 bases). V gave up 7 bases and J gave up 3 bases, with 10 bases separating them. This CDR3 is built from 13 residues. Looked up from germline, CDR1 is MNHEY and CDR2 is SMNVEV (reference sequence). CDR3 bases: TGTGCCAGCACTCCAGGGGACAATCAGCCCCAGCATTTT. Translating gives CASTPGDNQPQHF.

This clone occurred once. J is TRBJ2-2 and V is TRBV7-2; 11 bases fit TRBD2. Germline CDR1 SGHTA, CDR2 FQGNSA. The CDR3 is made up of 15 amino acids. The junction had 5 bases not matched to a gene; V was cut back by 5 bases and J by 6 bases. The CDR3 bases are TGTGCCAGCAGCCCCTTTAGCGGGAGGGCCGGGGAGCTGTTTTTT. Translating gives CASSPFSGRAGELFF.

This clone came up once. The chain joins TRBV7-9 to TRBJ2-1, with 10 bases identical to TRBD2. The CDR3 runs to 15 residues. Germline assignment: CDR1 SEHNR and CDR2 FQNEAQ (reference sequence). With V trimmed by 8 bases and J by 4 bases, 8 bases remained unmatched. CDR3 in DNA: TGTGCCAGCCTCTCCACTAGCGGGACTTACAATGAGCAGTTCTTC. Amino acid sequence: CASLSTSGTYNEQFF. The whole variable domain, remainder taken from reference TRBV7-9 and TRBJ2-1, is DTGVSQNPRHKITKRGQNVTFRCDPISEHNRLYWYRQTLGQGPEFLTYFQNEAQLEKSRLLSDRFSAERPKGSFSTLEIQRTEQGDSAMYLCASLSTSGTYNEQFFGPGTRLTVL.